This T cell receptor beta chain was sequenced in a study of blood T cell repertoires in COVID-19. As for the study in general: The study drew acute and convalescent COVID-19 samples from the United States, Italy and Spain. T cells, B-cell-depleted T cells, or PBMCs provided the cDNA or gDNA that served as material.

Per the original data handling: Nucleated cell counts were estimated from reference gene primer amplification. This table comes from immunoSEQ multiplex PCR, and its TCRdb copy is limited to in-frame clones, with some not included. Clone size and V and J calls were adopted from that table, with D and trimming inferred from the DNA. Among fewer than 700,000 clones listed, 85% to 90% were seen once. Trimming took 2 bases from V and 4 from J, leaving 14 bases between them. In germline, CDR1 is MNHNS, CDR2 SASEGT. CDR3 length equals 15 residues. Recruited during active infection, patients (from Seattle) were subsequently followed longitudinally.

Sequencing used peripheral blood. This receptor was taken from a woman between 45 and 60 years old with COVID-19, enrolled during active disease. This chain uses TRBV6-1 with TRBJ1-2, with D tentatively TRBD1 (5 bases). The CDR3: CASSEILRGGYGYTF. CDR3 coding DNA: TGTGCCAGCAGTGAAATATTAAGGGGAGGCTATGGCTACACCTTC.